The entry that follows covers one T cell receptor beta chain sequence. The sample is drawn from a study of blood T cell repertoires in COVID-19. TCRdb keeps only in-frame clones here, not all; method: immunoSEQ multiplex PCR. The table has more than 150,000 clones, less than 85% seen once. CDR1 and CDR2 from the germline V gene are SGHRS and YFSETQ. Trimming took 0 bases from V and 4 from J, leaving 16 bases between them. The CDR3 consists of 16 residues. The V and J genes are TRBV5-1 and TRBJ1-2; possible D gene TRBD1, 6 bases. The TCR originated in a human donor in a cohort sampled during active COVID-19. Sequenced material: peripheral blood. CDR3 region: CASSLVTGRSSYGYTF. In DNA, the CDR3 is TGCGCCAGCAGCTTGGTGACAGGAAGGTCATCCTATGGCTACACCTTC.